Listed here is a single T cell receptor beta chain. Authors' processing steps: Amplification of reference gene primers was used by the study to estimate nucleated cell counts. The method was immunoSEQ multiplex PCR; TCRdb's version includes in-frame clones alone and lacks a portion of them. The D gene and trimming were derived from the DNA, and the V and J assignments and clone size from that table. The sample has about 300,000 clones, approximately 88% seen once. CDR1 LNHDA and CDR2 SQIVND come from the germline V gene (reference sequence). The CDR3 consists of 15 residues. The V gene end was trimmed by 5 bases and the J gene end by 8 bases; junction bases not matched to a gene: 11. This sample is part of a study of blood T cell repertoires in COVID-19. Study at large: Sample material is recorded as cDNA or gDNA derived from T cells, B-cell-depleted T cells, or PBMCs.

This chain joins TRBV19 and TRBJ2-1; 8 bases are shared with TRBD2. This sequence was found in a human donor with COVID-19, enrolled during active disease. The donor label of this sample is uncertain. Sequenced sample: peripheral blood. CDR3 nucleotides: TGTGCCAGTAGTGCACCGGGAGGGAGAAGAGATGAGCAGTTCTTC. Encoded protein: CASSAPGGRRDEQFF. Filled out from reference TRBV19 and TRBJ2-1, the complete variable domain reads DGGITQSPKYLFRKEGQNVTLSCEQNLNHDAMYWYRQDPGQGLRLIYYSQIVNDFQKGDIAEGYSVSREKKESFPLTVTSAQKNPTAFYLCASSAPGGRRDEQFFGPGTRLTVL.